The 25 T cell receptor beta chains below all came from one sample that was sequenced in a study of human T cells and chemical hapten exposure. The time point was: pre-sensitization, week 0. Treatment here: therapeutic diphenylcyclopropenone sensitization with weekly scalp DPC. One entry per CDR3 protein results from TCRdb running MiXCR on the RACE reads. The sample gives more than 85,000 distinct CDR3 sequences, 8.5% of which show up once; approximately 2.8% is in the top ten. The starting material was whole blood, obtained in connection with sensitization to the hapten diphenylcyclopropenone (DPC). These receptor sequences come from a man aged 35-49 years with alopecia areata. Some clones in this sample may be carry-over from other donors' samples.

CDR3 residues: CAWSRHGGETQYF. The DNA for the CDR3 is TGTGCCTGGAGTCGACATGGGGGAGAGACCCAGTACTTC. The V gene is TRBV30, the J gene TRBJ2-5; D may match TRBD1 or TRBD2 (5 bases each). Per germline, CDR1 GTSNPN and CDR2 SVGIG (reference sequence). The CDR3 totals 13 residues. Trimming cost V 2 bases and J 4 bases, with 11 bases left between them.

The chain has TRBV6-5 and TRBJ2-7, with D possibly being TRBD2 (5 bases). Germline V CDR1 and CDR2: MNHEY, SVGAGI. The V gene lost 6 bases and the J gene lost 7 bases, with 10 bases spanning the gap. The CDR3 consists of 11 residues. CDR3 nucleotide sequence: TGTGCCAGCAGGGGAGCGTGGGAGCAGTACTTC. It is translated as CASRGAWEQYF.

This clonotype was counted many times. V and J are TRBV29-1 and TRBJ1-1; no reliable D call. The germline V gene encodes CDR1 SQVTM and CDR2 ANQGSEA. The length of the CDR3 is 12 residues. V lost 6 bases, J lost 6 bases, and 14 bases lay in between. Here the CDR3 DNA reads TGCAGCGTCGACGCTTATAACTCTGAAGCTTTCTTT. Protein: CSVDAYNSEAFF.

In this sample, this clonotype turned up a few times. This chain links TRBV5-1 with TRBJ1-5; a possible D gene is TRBD1 (6 bases). Trimming pared 0 bases from V and 7 bases from J, leaving 11 bases between. The CDR3 contains 14 residues. CDR1 SGHRS and CDR2 YFSETQ come from the germline V gene. CDR3 in amino acids: CASSLGDRTQPQHF. In DNA, the CDR3 is TGCGCCAGCAGCTTGGGCGACAGGACACAGCCCCAGCATTTT. Filled out from reference TRBV5-1 and TRBJ1-5, the complete variable domain reads KAGVTQTPRYLIKTRGQQVTLSCSPISGHRSVSWYQQTPGQGLQFLFEYFSETQRNKGNFPGRFSGRQFSNSRSEMNVSTLELGDSALYLCASSLGDRTQPQHFGDGTRLSIL.

This clonotype was detected many times. This chain joins TRBV7-3 and TRBJ1-1, with no clear D. The V gene's germline CDR1 is SGHTA and CDR2 FQGTGA. V was clipped by 3 bases and J by 1 base, with 6 bases between them. This CDR3 has 13 residues. The DNA for the CDR3 is TGTGCCAGCAGCTTTAACCAGAACACTGAAGCTTTCTTT. This sequence encodes CASSFNQNTEAFF.

There are many counts of this clonotype. This rearrangement joins TRBV7-2 to TRBJ2-6; no clear D gene. The V gene lost 4 bases and the J gene lost 0 bases, with 4 bases spanning the gap. CDR3 size: 14 residues. Germline-derived CDR1 and CDR2 are SGHTA and FQGNSA. The CDR3 coding sequence is TGTGCCAGCAGCTGGGGCTCTGGGGCCAACGTCCTGACTTTC. It specifies CASSWGSGANVLTF.

The gene calls are TRBV24-1 and TRBJ2-1; 9 bases align to TRBD1. Germline V gene sequence: CDR1 KGHDR, CDR2 SFDVKD. The CDR3 runs 17 residues. Losses at the gene ends were 1 base for V and 3 bases for J; bases not matched to a gene: 6. Here the CDR3 reads CATSDLAGTGYYNEQFF. CDR3 in DNA: TGTGCCACCAGTGATTTAGCCGGGACAGGGTACTACAATGAGCAGTTCTTC.

This clonotype was found a few times. The chain joins TRBV11-2 to TRBJ1-4; D uncertain. V gave up 2 bases and J gave up 0 bases, with 16 bases separating them. Germline V gives CDR1 SGHAT, CDR2 FQNNGV. The CDR3 runs 18 residues. The CDR3 nucleotides are TGTGCCAGCAGCTTACTCCCCAATGGCGAAACAACTAATGAAAAACTGTTTTTT. This translates into CASSLLPNGETTNEKLFF.

V usage is TRBV20-1 and J usage is TRBJ2-3, with D perhaps assigned TRBD1 or TRBD2 (5 bases each). The V end lost 8 bases, the J end lost 7 bases, and 19 bases lay between the germline ends. The germline V gene has CDR1 DFQATT and CDR2 SNEGSKA (reference sequence). The CDR3 contains 13 residues. CDR3 sequence (DNA): TGCAGTCCTCTCGGGACCCAATATAATACGCAGTATTTT. Protein product: CSPLGTQYNTQYF.

This clonotype has a count of ten or more. V is TRBV28 and J is TRBJ1-3, with D unresolved. The length of the CDR3 is 12 residues. Germline V CDR1 and CDR2: MDHEN, SYDVKM. V gave up 3 bases and J gave up 7 bases, with 7 bases separating them. This CDR3 is CASSFQANTIYF. The CDR3 DNA reads TGTGCCAGCAGTTTCCAGGCTAACACCATATATTTT.

The rearrangement joins TRBV4-1 to TRBJ2-1; 7 nucleotides match TRBD2. This CDR3 contains 17 residues. Germline CDR1 MGHRA, CDR2 YSYEKL. V shed 0 bases, J shed 0 bases, and the junction held 5 bases outside the gene matches. For the CDR3, the DNA is TGCGCCAGCAGCCAAGATCTGGGCGGGAGCTCCTACAATGAGCAGTTCTTC. It codes for CASSQDLGGSSYNEQFF.

V usage is TRBV20-1 and J usage is TRBJ2-3; TRBD2 agrees at 8 bases. V lost 0 bases, J lost 2 bases, and 10 bases stayed unmatched. The germline gives CDR1 DFQATT, CDR2 SNEGSKA (reference sequence). This CDR3 has 17 residues. Here the CDR3 DNA reads TGCAGTGCTAGAGATCCGGCGGGAGGCGGCAACACAGATACGCAGTATTTT. Translated: CSARDPAGGGNTDTQYF.

For this clonotype: An end of the junction differs from the germline gene, which may be a read error. The V call is TRBV2, the J call TRBJ2-1; D may correspond to TRBD1 or TRBD2 (7 bases each). CDR1 SNHLY and CDR2 FYNNEI come from the germline V gene. There are 13 residues in the CDR3. The chain's CDR3 is CVSIQGGIDEQFF. The CDR3 bases are TGTGTCAGCATTCAGGGGGGGATCGATGAGCAGTTCTTC.

A few counts support this clonotype. The chain employs TRBV6-5 and TRBJ2-3, with 7 bases that match TRBD1. This CDR3 region has 15 residues. Germline lookup yields CDR1 MNHEY and CDR2 SVGAGI. The trim removed 7 bases at V and 4 bases at J, leaving 11 bases unmatched. The CDR3, as DNA: TGTGCCAGCAATGGGAAGGGGGCGCGCTCAGATACGCAGTATTTT. It yields the protein CASNGKGARSDTQYF.

The chain employs TRBV4-3 and TRBJ2-7; possible D gene TRBD1, 8 bases. Trimming stripped 0 bases from V and 2 bases from J, with 20 bases between. CDR1 is LGHNA and CDR2 is YSLEER in the germline V gene. The CDR3 length is 18 residues. The CDR3: CASSQDLGQGAGAYEQYF. In nucleotides, the CDR3 is TGCGCCAGCAGCCAAGATCTAGGGCAGGGGGCGGGGGCCTACGAGCAGTACTTC.

This clonotype was counted a few times. The V and J genes are TRBV11-2 and TRBJ2-3; 7 bases agree with TRBD2. The trim removed 5 bases at V and 14 bases at J, leaving 25 bases unmatched. Germline V gene sequence: CDR1 SGHAT, CDR2 FQNNGV. This CDR3 region has 17 residues. The CDR3 sequence is CASSPTPAEYRDYTWYF. In nucleotides, the CDR3 is TGTGCCAGCAGCCCCACCCCCGCAGAGTATCGGGACTATACTTGGTATTTT.

This clonotype was observed a handful of times. This chain links TRBV7-2 with TRBJ1-5; no clear D. Trimming took off 3 bases at V and 7 bases at J, with 7 bases between the two ends. This CDR3 comprises 12 residues. The germline V gene encodes CDR1 SGHTA and CDR2 FQGNSA. The CDR3 is CASSFPGQPQHF. In nucleotides, the CDR3 is TGTGCCAGCAGCTTTCCTGGGCAGCCCCAGCATTTT.

The genes are TRBV2 and TRBJ2-7, with 9 bases identical to TRBD2. This CDR3 is 14 amino acids long. J lost 4 bases, V lost 4 bases, and 5 bases had no gene match. The germline gives CDR1 SNHLY, CDR2 FYNNEI. The CDR3 sequence is CASSVRREGYEQYF. In DNA form, the CDR3 reads TGTGCCAGCAGTGTCAGGCGGGAGGGTTACGAGCAGTACTTC.

A single count supports this clonotype. A much bigger clone sits one base away, suggesting this may be a read error. The V gene is TRBV5-1, the J gene TRBJ1-1, with D hard to call. Germline CDR1 is SGHRS and CDR2 is YFSETQ. CDR3 length: 15 residues. CDR3 DNA: TGCGCCAGCAGCTTGCGGTCAGGAGAGAACACTGAAGCTTTATTT. This gives the protein CASSLRSGENTEALF.

This clonotype was observed at least ten times. This chain joins TRBV6-5 and TRBJ1-1; 10 positions match TRBD1. This CDR3 has 14 residues. J gave up 5 bases and V 6 bases, and 6 bases lay outside the gene matches. Germline V CDR1 and CDR2: MNHEY, SVGAGI. The CDR3 region has the DNA TGTGCCAGCAGAAAACCGGGACAGGGGACTGAAGCTTTCTTT. Its translation: CASRKPGQGTEAFF.

This clonotype was detected only a few times. The rearrangement uses TRBV6-5 and TRBJ2-3; 8 bases line up with TRBD2. This CDR3 has 16 amino acids. V lost 3 bases, J lost 5 bases, and 10 bases stayed unmatched. The germline gives CDR1 MNHEY, CDR2 SVGAGI. The CDR3 bases are TGTGCCAGCAGTTATTACGGGAGGGGAGTGGTAGATACGCAGTATTTT. Translating gives CASSYYGRGVVDTQYF.

The rearrangement uses TRBV6-6 and TRBJ1-5, with D unresolved. Trimming took 7 bases from V and 6 from J, leaving 13 bases between them. The CDR3 consists of 13 residues. Germline assignment: CDR1 MNHNY and CDR2 SVGAGI (reference sequence). This CDR3 reads CASTSALGQPQHF. In nucleotides, the CDR3 is TGTGCCAGCACTTCCGCCCTCGGTCAGCCCCAGCATTTT.

The sample holds many counts of this clonotype. CDR3 protein: CSASLLRVGEQYV. DNA for the CDR3: TGCAGTGCTAGCCTCCTCAGGGTGGGCGAGCAGTACGTC. The chain combines TRBV20-1 with TRBJ2-7; possible D gene TRBD1, 5 bases. The CDR3 is made up of 13 amino acids. The germline gives CDR1 DFQATT, CDR2 SNEGSKA (reference sequence). Trimming removed 3 bases from V and 6 bases from J, with 15 bases in between.

This clonotype was counted at least ten times. This chain links TRBV6-5 with TRBJ2-3, with TRBD2 identical over 9 bases. V was pared by 5 bases and J by 0 bases, with 9 bases of the junction left unmatched. Per germline, CDR1 MNHEY and CDR2 SVGAGI. This CDR3 is built from 17 residues. Written as DNA, the CDR3 is TGTGCCAGCAGTACTTGGAGACTAGCGGCTAGCACAGATACGCAGTATTTT. Translation gives CASSTWRLAASTDTQYF.

This clonotype turned up a few times. The chain carries TRBV10-3 and TRBJ2-7; TRBD2 matches at 9 bases. Germline V gene sequence: CDR1 ENHRY, CDR2 SYGVKD. Trimming at V came to 6 bases and at J to 4 bases, leaving 10 bases not matched to a gene. CDR3 length equals 15 residues. CDR3 in amino acids: CAIRIFSGSAYEQYF. The CDR3, as DNA: TGTGCCATCAGAATTTTTAGCGGGAGTGCATACGAGCAGTACTTC.